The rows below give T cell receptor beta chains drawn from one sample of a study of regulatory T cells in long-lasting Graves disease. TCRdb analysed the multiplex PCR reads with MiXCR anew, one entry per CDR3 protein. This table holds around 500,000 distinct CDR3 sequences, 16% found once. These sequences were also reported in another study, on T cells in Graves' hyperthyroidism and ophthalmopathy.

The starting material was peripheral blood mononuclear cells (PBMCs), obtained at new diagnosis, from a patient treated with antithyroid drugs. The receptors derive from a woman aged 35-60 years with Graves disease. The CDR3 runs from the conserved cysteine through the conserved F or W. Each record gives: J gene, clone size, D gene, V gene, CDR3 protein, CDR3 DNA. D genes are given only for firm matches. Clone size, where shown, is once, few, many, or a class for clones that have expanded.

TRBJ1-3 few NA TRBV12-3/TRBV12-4 CASSFGAGQDSGNTIYF TGTGCCAGCAGTTTTGGGGCAGGGCAGGACTCTGGAAACACCATATATTTT
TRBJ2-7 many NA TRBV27 CASSLDRQLSYEQYF TGTGCCAGCAGTCTCGACCGACAGCTCTCCTACGAGCAGTACTTC
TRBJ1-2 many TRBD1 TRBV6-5 CASSSSDGTGRAGYTF TGTGCCAGCAGTTCGAGTGACGGGACAGGGCGAGCTGGCTACACCTTC
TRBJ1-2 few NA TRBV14 CASSQWSKGGGYTF TGTGCCAGCAGCCAATGGTCAAAAGGAGGTGGCTACACCTTC
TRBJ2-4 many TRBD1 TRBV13 CASSSTGAKNIQYF TGTGCCAGCAGCTCGACAGGGGCCAAAAACATTCAGTACTTC
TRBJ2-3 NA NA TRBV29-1 CSVESARDTQYF TGCAGCGTTGAAAGCGCCCGGGATACGCAGTATTTT
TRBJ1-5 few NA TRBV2 CASSGGKANQPQHF TGTGCCAGCAGTGGCGGAAAAGCCAATCAGCCCCAGCATTTT
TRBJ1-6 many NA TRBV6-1 CASRRTDTANSPLHF TGTGCCAGCAGACGAACAGACACGGCTAATTCACCCCTCCACTTT
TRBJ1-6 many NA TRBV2 CASRLTGFNSPLHF TGTGCCAGCAGACTGACAGGTTTCAATTCACCCCTCCACTTT
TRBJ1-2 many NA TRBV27 CASSYRTNYGYTF TGTGCCAGCAGTTATAGGACTAACTATGGCTACACCTTC
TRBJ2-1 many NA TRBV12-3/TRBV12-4 CASSSAGASYNEQFF TGTGCCAGCAGTTCTGCGGGGGCCTCCTACAATGAGCAGTTCTTC